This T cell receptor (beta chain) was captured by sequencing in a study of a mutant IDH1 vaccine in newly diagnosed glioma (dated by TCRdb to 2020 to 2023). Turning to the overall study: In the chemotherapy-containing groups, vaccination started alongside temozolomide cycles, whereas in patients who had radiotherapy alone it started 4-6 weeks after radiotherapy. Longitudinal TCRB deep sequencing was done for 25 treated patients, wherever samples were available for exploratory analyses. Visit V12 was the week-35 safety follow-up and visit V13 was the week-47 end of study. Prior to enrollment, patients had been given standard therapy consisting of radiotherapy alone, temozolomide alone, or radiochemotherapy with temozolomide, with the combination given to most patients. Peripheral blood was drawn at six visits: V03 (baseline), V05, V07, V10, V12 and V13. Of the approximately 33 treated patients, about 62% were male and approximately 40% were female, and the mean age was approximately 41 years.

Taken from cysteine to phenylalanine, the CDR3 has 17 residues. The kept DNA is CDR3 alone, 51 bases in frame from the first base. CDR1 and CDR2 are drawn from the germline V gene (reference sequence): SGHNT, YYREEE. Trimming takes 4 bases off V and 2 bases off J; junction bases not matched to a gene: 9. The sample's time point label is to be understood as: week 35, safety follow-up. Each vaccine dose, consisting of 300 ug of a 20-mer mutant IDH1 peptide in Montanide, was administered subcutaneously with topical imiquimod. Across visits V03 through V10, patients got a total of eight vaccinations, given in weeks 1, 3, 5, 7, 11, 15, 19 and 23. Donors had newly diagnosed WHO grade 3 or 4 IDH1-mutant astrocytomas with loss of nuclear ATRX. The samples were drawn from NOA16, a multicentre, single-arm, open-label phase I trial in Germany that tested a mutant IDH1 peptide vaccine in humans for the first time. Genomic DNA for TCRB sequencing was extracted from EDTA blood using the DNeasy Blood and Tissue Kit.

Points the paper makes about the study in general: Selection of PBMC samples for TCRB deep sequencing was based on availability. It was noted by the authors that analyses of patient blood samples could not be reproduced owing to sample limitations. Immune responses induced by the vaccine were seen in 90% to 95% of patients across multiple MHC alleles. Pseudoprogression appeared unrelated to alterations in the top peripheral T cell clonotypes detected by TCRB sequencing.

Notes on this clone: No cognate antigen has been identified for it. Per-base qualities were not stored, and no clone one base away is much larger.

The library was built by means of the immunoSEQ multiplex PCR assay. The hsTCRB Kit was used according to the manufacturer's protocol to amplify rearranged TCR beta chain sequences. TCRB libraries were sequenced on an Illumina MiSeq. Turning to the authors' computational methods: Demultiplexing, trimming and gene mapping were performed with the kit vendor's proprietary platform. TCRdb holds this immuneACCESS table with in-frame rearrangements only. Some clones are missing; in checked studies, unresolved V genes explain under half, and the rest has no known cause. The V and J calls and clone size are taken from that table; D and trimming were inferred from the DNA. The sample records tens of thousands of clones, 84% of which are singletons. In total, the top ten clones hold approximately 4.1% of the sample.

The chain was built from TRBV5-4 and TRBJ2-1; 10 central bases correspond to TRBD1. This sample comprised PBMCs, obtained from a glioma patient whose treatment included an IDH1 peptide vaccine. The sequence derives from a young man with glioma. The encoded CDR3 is CASSVRGTGDPYNEQFF. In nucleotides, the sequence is TGTGCCAGCAGCGTAAGAGGGACAGGGGATCCCTACAATGAGCAGTTCTTC.